These 7 T cell receptor beta chains came from one sample sequenced in a study of blood T cell repertoires in COVID-19. The protocol was immunoSEQ multiplex PCR, while the TCRdb copy is restricted to in-frame clones and leaves out a portion. This table holds more than 100,000 clones, roughly 90% found once. Sequencing was performed on peripheral blood. These receptors came from a man between 35 and 55 years old with acute or convalescent COVID-19.

DNA for the CDR3: TGTGCCAGCAGCTTAGGGGACACTAGCAATCAGCCCCAGCATTTT. Protein sequence: CASSLGDTSNQPQHF. V and J are TRBV7-9 and TRBJ1-5, with D maybe TRBD1 (6 bases). Germline V gene sequence: CDR1 SEHNR, CDR2 FQNEAQ (reference sequence). The V end lost 1 base, the J end lost 0 bases, and 7 bases lay between the germline ends. This CDR3 has 15 amino acids.

The chain recombines TRBV29-1 with TRBJ1-1; 8 bases match TRBD1. With V trimmed by 4 bases and J by 0 bases, 7 bases remained unmatched. CDR1 is SQVTM, CDR2 ANQGSEA, per germline. The CDR3 totals 15 residues. CDR3 DNA sequence: TGCAGCGTTGCCATTCGACAGGGGATGAACACTGAAGCTTTCTTT. It yields the protein CSVAIRQGMNTEAFF.

The V gene is TRBV3-1 (or the pseudogene TRBV3-2), the J gene TRBJ2-7; 9 nucleotides line up with TRBD2. V gave up 3 bases and J gave up 0 bases; unmatched junction bases: 3. Per the germline V gene, CDR1 is LGHDT and CDR2 is YNNKEL (reference sequence). The CDR3 consists of 15 residues. CDR3 coding DNA: TGTGCCAGCAGCCAGGGACTAGCCCCCTCCTACGAGCAGTACTTC. It specifies CASSQGLAPSYEQYF.

The chain joins TRBV19 to TRBJ1-5; TRBD1 is a possible D gene (6 bases). This CDR3 has 14 residues. CDR1 is LNHDA, CDR2 SQIVND, per germline (reference sequence). V gave up 3 bases and J gave up 4 bases, with 10 bases separating them. CDR3 DNA: TGTGCCAGTAGTATCGGTAGGGGGAATCAGCCCCAGCATTTT. The encoded protein is CASSIGRGNQPQHF.

This CDR3 reads CASSQEGQGAGGYTF. The CDR3 nucleotides are TGCGCCAGCAGCCAAGAGGGACAGGGGGCGGGAGGCTACACCTTC. The chain employs TRBV4-1 and TRBJ1-2; 12 nucleotides line up with TRBD1. This CDR3 is 15 amino acids long. V shed 0 bases, J shed 8 bases, and the junction held 4 bases outside the gene matches. Germline lookup yields CDR1 MGHRA and CDR2 YSYEKL.

This chain uses TRBV18 with TRBJ1-5, with 7 bases that match TRBD1. The CDR3 contains 13 residues. With V trimmed by 5 bases and J by 5 bases, 3 bases remained unmatched. Germline loops: CDR1 KGHSH, CDR2 LQKENI. The CDR3 sequence: CASSTGADQPQHF. The CDR3 DNA follows: TGTGCCAGCTCAACAGGGGCGGATCAGCCCCAGCATTTT.

V is TRBV24-1 and J is TRBJ2-1, with D uncertain. Germline V lookup: CDR1 KGHDR, CDR2 SFDVKD. Trimming pared 0 bases from V and 0 bases from J, leaving 8 bases between. The CDR3 runs 16 residues. CDR3 sequence: CATSDLSSSSYNEQFF. The DNA of the CDR3 is TGTGCCACCAGTGATTTGTCTAGTAGCTCCTACAATGAGCAGTTCTTC.